This record looks at one TCR beta chain sequence and its context. Its antigen remains unidentified. In the PCR, 60 Vbeta and 13 Jbeta primers were used. The assay was immunoSEQ multiplex PCR, and TCRdb's table has in-frame clones only and misses some. The sample holds 150,000 to 200,000 clones, about 81% seen once. This sample was included in a study of cytomegalovirus exposure and HLA in healthy donors. Findings and caveats of the study: Analyses of presence/absence relied on an assumption of roughly uniform sequencing depth across donors. Among immune exposure information, only CMV serostatus was available. Because they were indistinguishable, some V segments, including TRBV6-2 and TRBV6-3, were excluded. According to a later analysis, donors in an Asian-associated ancestry cluster reportedly had fewer N-insertions than the roughly 670-donor mean.

This CDR3 is built from 11 residues. Germline-derived CDR1 and CDR2 are SNHLY and FYNNEI. The V segment lost 4 bases and the J segment 9 bases; nucleotides outside the gene matches: 1. The receptor comes from a woman aged 45-65 years in good health and CMV-seropositive. Sample: PBMCs. The chain employs TRBV2 and TRBJ2-5; 8 nucleotides align to TRBD2. Here the CDR3 reads CASSGGLAQYF. Here the CDR3 DNA reads TGTGCCAGCAGTGGGGGACTAGCCCAGTACTTC. Full variable domain (remainder filled in from reference TRBV2 and TRBJ2-5): EPEVTQTPSHQVTQMGQEVILRCVPISNHLYFYWYRQILGQKVEFLVSFYNNEISEKSEIFDDQFSVERPDGSNFTLKIRSTKLEDSAMYFCASSGGLAQYFGPGTRLLVL.